These 26 T cell receptor beta chains were all obtained from the same sample, sequenced in a study of glioma-infiltrating T cells. Amplification of TCR alpha and beta CDR3 regions from RNA used iRepertoire nested multiplex PCR. TCRdb processed the multiplex PCR reads anew with MiXCR; each CDR3 protein has one entry. The profile covers some 130,000 distinct CDR3 sequences, with approximately 26% appearing a single time and around a quarter taken by the ten largest. The sequenced sample consisted of glioma tissue, nonneoplastic brain tissue, or PBMCs (not recorded which). The receptor source for this set is a human donor with low-grade glioma or glioblastoma, undergoing nonglioma brain surgery, or in good health (not recorded which).

On this clonotype itself: Mismatch with germline at one junction end may stem from a read error. The genes are TRBV10-2 and TRBJ1-5; weak D call: TRBD1 (5 bases). Germline-derived CDR1 and CDR2 are WSHSY and SAAADI. The CDR3 sequence is 14 residues long. The CDR3 here is CASSQADSRNPQHF. The CDR3, as DNA: TGTGCCAGCAGCCAGGCTGACAGTAGGAATCCCCAGCATTTT.

This clonotype was recorded many times. The chain has TRBV20-1 and TRBJ1-1, with D unresolved. The CDR3 is made up of 13 amino acids. Germline V gives CDR1 DFQATT, CDR2 SNEGSKA (reference sequence). V was cut by 6 bases and J by 0 bases, with 11 bases left in between. The CDR3 loop reads CSAPGQMNTEAFF. For the CDR3, the DNA is TGCAGTGCCCCGGGCCAGATGAACACTGAAGCTTTCTTT.

This clonotype was picked up many times. The chain recombines TRBV6-6 with TRBJ1-3; possibly TRBD1 for D (5 bases). Germline V gives CDR1 MNHNY, CDR2 SVGAGI (reference sequence). Between the trimmed V and J ends, which lost 0 bases and 4 bases, there was a span of 13 bases. This CDR3 has 16 residues. The chain's CDR3 is CASSYSGASSGNTIYF. DNA of the CDR3: TGTGCCAGCAGTTACTCAGGGGCGAGCTCAGGAAACACCATATATTTT.

This clonotype was seen a handful of times. The rearrangement uses TRBV7-9 and TRBJ2-5, with TRBD2 as a possible D gene (6 bases). CDR3 length equals 13 residues. Trimming pared 11 bases from V and 5 bases from J, leaving 18 bases between. CDR1 is SEHNR and CDR2 is FQNEAQ in the germline V gene (reference sequence). The DNA of the CDR3 is TGTGCCGTGCTTCGGGGGTTCGGGGAGACCCAGTACTTC. Translating it yields CAVLRGFGETQYF.

This clonotype was picked up many times. V usage is TRBV24-1 and J usage is TRBJ1-1; D unclear. V was shortened by 9 bases and J by 8 bases, with 12 bases between the two germline ends. Germline V CDR1 and CDR2: KGHDR, SFDVKD. The CDR3 runs 11 residues. The CDR3 loop reads CATEDHAEAFF. In nucleotides, the CDR3 is TGTGCCACCGAAGACCATGCCGAAGCTTTCTTT.

This clonotype was seen a handful of times. This could be a read error, since a much larger clone is one nucleotide away. This chain links TRBV15 with TRBJ1-1; maybe TRBD1 (5 bases). Germline V gene data show CDR1 as LNHNV and CDR2 as YYDKDF (reference sequence). The CDR3 has 16 residues. CDR3 bases: TGTGCCTCCAGCAGAGATTGGACGGGGACGAACACTGAAGCTTTCTTT. This encodes CASSRDWTGTNTEAFF. The full variable domain, rest sourced from reference TRBV15 and TRBJ1-1, is DAMVIQNPRYQVTQFGKPVTLSCSQTLNHNVMYWYQQKSSQAPKLLFHYYDKDFNNEADTPDNFQSRRPNTSFCFLDIRSPGLGDTAMYLCASSRDWTGTNTEAFFGQGTRLTVV.

The chain recombines TRBV5-1 with TRBJ2-5; 7 bases are a match to TRBD1. The CDR3 has 17 residues. Trimming at V came to 3 bases and at J to 0 bases, leaving 11 bases not matched to a gene. Germline V lookup: CDR1 SGHRS, CDR2 YFSETQ. The CDR3 protein is CASSWPGTEINQETQYF. The CDR3 DNA sequence: TGCGCCAGCAGCTGGCCCGGGACAGAGATAAACCAAGAGACCCAGTACTTC.

Points on this clonotype: Just one base apart from a much larger clone, this may be a read error. The CDR3 loop reads CASGGSGPAF. The CDR3 region has the DNA TGTGCCAGCGGTGGATCGGGACCGGCCTTC. The chain has TRBV2 and TRBJ1-2, with D possibly matching TRBD1 (5 bases). This CDR3 is 10 amino acids long. Germline values: CDR1 SNHLY, CDR2 FYNNEI.

This clonotype was seen many times. This chain uses TRBV15 with TRBJ2-7; D might be TRBD1 (6 bases). Germline lookup yields CDR1 LNHNV and CDR2 YYDKDF (reference sequence). This CDR3 comprises 14 residues. Trimming left V 4 bases short and J 0 bases short, with 10 bases between. The CDR3 region is CATSKGGSSYEQYV. CDR3 nucleotides: TGTGCCACCAGCAAAGGGGGTTCCTCCTACGAGCAGTACGTC.

A remark on this clonotype: At one end, the junction sequence differs from germline, possibly due to a read error. V and J are TRBV7-9 and TRBJ2-2; 9 bases align to TRBD1. This CDR3 region has 16 residues. Germline assignment: CDR1 SEHNR and CDR2 FQNEAQ (reference sequence). CDR3 amino acids: CASSPRQGVVTGVLFF. Here the CDR3 DNA reads TGTGCCAGCAGCCCCAGACAGGGGGTCGTAACCGGGGTGCTGTTTTTT.

This clonotype occurred a few times. The gene calls are TRBV6-1 and TRBJ1-1, with D perhaps TRBD1 (5 bases). V was pared by 6 bases and J by 3 bases, with 11 bases between. In germline, CDR1 is MNHNS, CDR2 SASEGT. This CDR3 region has 13 residues. The DNA of the CDR3 is TGTGCCAGCAGCTTTCAAGGGGACACTGAAGCTTTCTTT. It encodes CASSFQGDTEAFF.

A note on this clonotype: This could be a read error, since a much larger clone is one nucleotide away. The gene calls are TRBV27 and TRBJ2-1; 8 bases fit TRBD2. The length of the CDR3 is 17 residues. Germline CDR1 reads MNHEY; CDR2 reads SMNVEV (reference sequence). Here the CDR3 DNA reads TGTGCCAGCAGTCCCCGGACTAGCTGGAGCTCCTGCAATGAGCAGTTCTTC. Translating gives CASSPRTSWSSCNEQFF.

V and J are TRBV24-1 and TRBJ2-1; 9 bases line up with TRBD2. The J segment lost 4 bases and the V segment lost 3 bases, leaving 21 bases of the junction unmatched. The V gene's germline CDR1 is KGHDR and CDR2 SFDVKD. The CDR3 consists of 21 residues. CDR3 in DNA: TGTGCCACCAGTGATCCCACGCCCCGCGCCGGCGCTAGCGGGACATACAATGAGCAGTTCTTC. Translation: CATSDPTPRAGASGTYNEQFF.

This chain uses TRBV7-3 with TRBJ1-1; 8 nucleotides agree with TRBD1. The CDR3 is made up of 12 amino acids. Germline-derived CDR1 and CDR2 are SGHTA and FQGTGA. Unmatched junction bases numbered 6, after V lost 5 bases and J lost 10 bases. Here the CDR3 reads CASSPGQGGAFF. In nucleotides, the CDR3 is TGTGCCAGCAGCCCCGGACAGGGAGGAGCTTTCTTT.

Details on this clonotype: A clone one base away is much larger, so this may be a read error. The V and J genes are TRBV15 and TRBJ1-5; the match to TRBD1 covers 7 bases. The trim removed 0 bases at V and 7 bases at J, leaving 3 bases unmatched. Germline CDR1 reads LNHNV; CDR2 reads YYDKDF (reference sequence). This CDR3 region has 14 residues. The CDR3 here is CATSREGGGQPQHF. Written as DNA, the CDR3 is TGTGCCACCAGCAGAGAAGGGGGCGGGCAGCCCCAGCATTTT.

This clonotype has a handful of counts. This chain connects TRBV4-1 to TRBJ1-1; a possible D gene is TRBD1 (5 bases). This CDR3 has 13 residues. Trimming took off 7 bases at V and 2 bases at J, with 11 bases between the two ends. CDR1 MGHRA and CDR2 YSYEKL come from the germline V gene. Here the CDR3 reads CASMGVVNTEAFF. The CDR3, as DNA: TGCGCCAGCATGGGGGTAGTTAACACTGAAGCTTTCTTT.

This chain connects TRBV24-1 to TRBJ2-6; TRBD1 or TRBD2 may be the D gene (5 bases each). This CDR3 comprises 16 residues. Germline V gene lookup returns CDR1 KGHDR and CDR2 SFDVKD. V was pared by 3 bases and J by 2 bases, with 10 bases between. In DNA, the CDR3 is TGTGCCACCAGTGATCCGGGGCAACCTGGGGCCAACGTCCTGACTTTC. Amino acids: CATSDPGQPGANVLTF.

The V call is TRBV7-2, the J call TRBJ2-7; 10 positions match TRBD1. Germline V lookup: CDR1 SGHTA, CDR2 FQGNSA. V lost 2 bases, J lost 3 bases, and 4 bases stayed unmatched. The CDR3 is made up of 15 amino acids. CDR3 residues: CASSLRQGALYEQYV. The CDR3 bases are TGTGCCAGCAGCTTACGACAGGGGGCCCTCTACGAGCAGTACGTC.

This chain links TRBV19 with TRBJ1-1; D gene uncertain. Looked up from germline, CDR1 is LNHDA and CDR2 is SQIVND (reference sequence). This CDR3 has 14 residues. V was pared by 1 base and J by 1 base, with 7 bases between. The CDR3: CASSIVNANTEAFF. In DNA form, the CDR3 reads TGTGCCAGTAGTATAGTTAACGCGAACACTGAAGCTTTCTTT.

This clonotype was found a few times. The chain links TRBV18 to TRBJ1-5; a weak D match, TRBD1 (6 bases). Per the germline V gene, CDR1 is KGHSH and CDR2 is LQKENI. The V and J ends lost 6 bases and 5 bases respectively, with 14 bases between them. The CDR3 totals 14 residues. The CDR3 nucleotides are TGTGCCAGCTCGCGAGTGGGGGCCCATCAGCCCCAGCATTTT. This sequence encodes CASSRVGAHQPQHF.

This clonotype appeared many times. The J gene is TRBJ1-5, the V gene TRBV20-1, with D perhaps TRBD1 (5 bases). Per the germline V gene, CDR1 is DFQATT and CDR2 is SNEGSKA (reference sequence). This CDR3 has 16 amino acids. Trimming cost V 0 bases and J 4 bases, with 16 bases left between them. CDR3 DNA sequence: TGCAGTGCTAGAGATTCAGGAGGGGTTTTTAATCAGCCCCAGCATTTT. It codes for CSARDSGGVFNQPQHF.

Many counts were recorded for this clonotype. The genes are TRBV20-1 and TRBJ1-5, with D unclear. V shed 3 bases and J shed 5 bases, with 8 bases lying between them. There are 12 residues in the CDR3. Germline V lookup: CDR1 DFQATT, CDR2 SNEGSKA (reference sequence). CDR3 in DNA: TGCAGTGCTAGTCTAGACGATCAGCCCCAGCATTTT. Amino acid sequence: CSASLDDQPQHF.

V usage is TRBV14 and J usage is TRBJ2-5; D is uncertain. Gene TRBJ2-1 matches the end of the DNA better, so the J call may be wrong. From germline, CDR1 is SGHDN and CDR2 FVKESK. This CDR3 is 17 amino acids long. As DNA, the CDR3 is TGTGCCAGCAGCCAACAAGATTATGGGATCGCCTACAATGAGCAGTTCTTC. Its protein is CASSQQDYGIAYNEQFF.

In its sample, this clonotype was seen many times. The CDR3 reads CASSYSGYNSPLHF. The CDR3 DNA follows: TGTGCCAGCAGTTACTCGGGCTATAATTCACCCCTCCACTTT. The J gene is TRBJ1-6, the V gene TRBV6-6; D gene ambiguous. Between the trimmed V and J ends, which lost 0 bases and 3 bases, there was a span of 3 bases. Germline loops: CDR1 MNHNY, CDR2 SVGAGI (reference sequence). CDR3 length equals 14 residues.

This clonotype was seen repeatedly, ten times or more. The V and J genes are TRBV6-1 and TRBJ1-6; no reliable D call. There are 18 residues in the CDR3. V was pared by 5 bases and J by 7 bases, with 24 bases between. Germline assignment: CDR1 MNHNS and CDR2 SASEGT. In DNA, the CDR3 is TGTGCCAGCAGTTATGCGTGGGTGCAGGAGGTCCCGAATTCACCCCTCCACTTT. It encodes CASSYAWVQEVPNSPLHF.

This clonotype was seen many times. This sequence joins TRBV6-1 and TRBJ2-7, with D possibly TRBD1 on 5 matching bases. V gave up 8 bases and J gave up 1 base, with 12 bases separating them. This CDR3 spans 13 amino acids. The V gene's germline CDR1 is MNHNS and CDR2 SASEGT. This CDR3 is CASAGKGSYEQYV. The CDR3 DNA reads TGTGCCAGCGCAGGGAAGGGATCCTACGAGCAGTACGTC.